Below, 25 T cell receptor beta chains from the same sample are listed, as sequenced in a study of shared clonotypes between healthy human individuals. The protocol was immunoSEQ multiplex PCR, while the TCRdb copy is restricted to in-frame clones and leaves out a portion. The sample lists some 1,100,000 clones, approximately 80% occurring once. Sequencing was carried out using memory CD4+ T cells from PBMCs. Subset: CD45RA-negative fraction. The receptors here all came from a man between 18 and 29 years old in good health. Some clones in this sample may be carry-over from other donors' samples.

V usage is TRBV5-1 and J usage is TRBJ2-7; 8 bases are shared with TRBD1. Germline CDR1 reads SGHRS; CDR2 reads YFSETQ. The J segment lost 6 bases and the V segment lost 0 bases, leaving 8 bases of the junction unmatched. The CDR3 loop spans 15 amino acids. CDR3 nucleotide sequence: TGCGCCAGCAGCTTGGTGCCCGGACAGGGACGCGAGCAGTACTTC. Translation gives CASSLVPGQGREQYF.

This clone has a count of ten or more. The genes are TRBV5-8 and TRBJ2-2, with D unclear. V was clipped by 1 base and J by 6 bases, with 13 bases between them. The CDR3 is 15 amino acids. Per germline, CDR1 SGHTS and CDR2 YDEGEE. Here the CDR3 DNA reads TGTGCCAGCAGCTTGCGGCTAGGGCCCCCCGGGGAGCTGTTTTTT. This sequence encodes CASSLRLGPPGELFF.

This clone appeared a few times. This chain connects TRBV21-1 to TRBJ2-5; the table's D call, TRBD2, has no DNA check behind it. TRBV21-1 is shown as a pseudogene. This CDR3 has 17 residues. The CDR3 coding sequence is TGTGCCAGCAGCAAAAGGTACCGTCTCCGGGTGGAGGAGACCCAGTACTTC. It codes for CASSKRYRLRVEETQYF.

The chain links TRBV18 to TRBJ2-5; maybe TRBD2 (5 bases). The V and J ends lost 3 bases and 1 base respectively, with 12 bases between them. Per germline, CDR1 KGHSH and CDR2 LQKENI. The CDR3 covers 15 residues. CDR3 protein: CASSPPRSGQETQYF. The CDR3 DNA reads TGTGCCAGCTCACCTCCGCGGAGCGGCCAAGAGACCCAGTACTTC.

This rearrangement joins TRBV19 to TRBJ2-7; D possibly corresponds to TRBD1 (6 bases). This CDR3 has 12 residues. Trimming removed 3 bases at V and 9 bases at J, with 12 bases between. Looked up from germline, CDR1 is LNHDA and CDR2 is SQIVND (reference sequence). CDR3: CASSMIQGGQYF. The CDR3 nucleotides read TGTGCCAGTAGTATGATACAGGGCGGGCAGTACTTC.

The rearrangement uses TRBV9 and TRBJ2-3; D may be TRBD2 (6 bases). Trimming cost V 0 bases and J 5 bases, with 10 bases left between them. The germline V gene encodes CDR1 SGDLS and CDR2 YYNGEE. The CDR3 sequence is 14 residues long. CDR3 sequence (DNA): TGTGCCAGCAGCGTAGGACGGGAGATAGATACGCAGTATTTT. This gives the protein CASSVGREIDTQYF.

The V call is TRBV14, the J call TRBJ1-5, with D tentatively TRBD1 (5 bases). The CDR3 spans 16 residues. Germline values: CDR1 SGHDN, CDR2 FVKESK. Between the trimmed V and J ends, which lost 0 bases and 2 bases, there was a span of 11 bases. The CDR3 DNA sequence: TGTGCCAGCAGCCAAGATTACGGGGGGGGCAATCAGCCCCAGCATTTT. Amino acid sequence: CASSQDYGGGNQPQHF. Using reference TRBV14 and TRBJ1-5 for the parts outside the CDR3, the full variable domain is EAGVTQFPSHSVIEKGQTVTLRCDPISGHDNLYWYRRVMGKEIKFLLHFVKESKQDESGMPNNRFLAERTGGTYSTLKVQPAELEDSGVYFCASSQDYGGGNQPQHFGDGTRLSIL.

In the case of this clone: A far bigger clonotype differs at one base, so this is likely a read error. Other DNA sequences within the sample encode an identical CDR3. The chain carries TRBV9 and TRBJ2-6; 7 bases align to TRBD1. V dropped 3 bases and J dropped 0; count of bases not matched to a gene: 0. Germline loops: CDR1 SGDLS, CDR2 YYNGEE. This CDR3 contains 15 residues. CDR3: CASSAGGSGANVLTF. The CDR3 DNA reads TGTGCCAGCAGCGCAGGGGGCTCTGGGGCCAACGTCCTGACTTTC.

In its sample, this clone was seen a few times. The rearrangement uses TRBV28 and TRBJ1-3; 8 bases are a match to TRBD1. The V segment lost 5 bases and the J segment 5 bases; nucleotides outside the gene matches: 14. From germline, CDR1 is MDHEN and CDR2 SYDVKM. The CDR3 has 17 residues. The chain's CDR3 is CASSPPPTWTGRNTIYF. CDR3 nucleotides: TGTGCCAGCAGTCCCCCTCCCACCTGGACAGGGAGAAACACCATATATTTT.

The CDR3 loop reads CASSWADNTGELFF. Written as DNA, the CDR3 is TGTGCCAGCAGTTGGGCGGACAACACCGGGGAGCTGTTTTTT. This chain links TRBV6-5 with TRBJ2-2; no definite D call. V lost 4 bases to trimming and J lost 2 bases, with 8 bases between them. The germline V gene has CDR1 MNHEY and CDR2 SVGAGI. The CDR3 has 14 residues.

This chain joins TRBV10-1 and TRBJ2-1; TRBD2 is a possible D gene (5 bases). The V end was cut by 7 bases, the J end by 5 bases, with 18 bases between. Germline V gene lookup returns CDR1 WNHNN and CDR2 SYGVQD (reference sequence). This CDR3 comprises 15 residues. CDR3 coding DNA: TGCGCCAGCAACGAACTAGTTTCCCGACACAATGAGCAGTTCTTC. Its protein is CASNELVSRHNEQFF.

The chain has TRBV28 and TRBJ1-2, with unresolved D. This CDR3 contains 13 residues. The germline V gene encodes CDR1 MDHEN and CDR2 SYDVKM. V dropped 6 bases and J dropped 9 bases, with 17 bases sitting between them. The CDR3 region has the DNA TGTGCCAGCAGACAATCTACCGGGATTAGCTACACCTTC. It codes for CASRQSTGISYTF.

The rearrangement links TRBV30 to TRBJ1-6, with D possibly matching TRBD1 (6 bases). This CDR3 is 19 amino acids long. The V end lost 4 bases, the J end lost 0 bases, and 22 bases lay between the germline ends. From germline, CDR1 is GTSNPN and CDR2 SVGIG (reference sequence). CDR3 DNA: TGTGCCTGGACCGAAACTGGGGGGGGCACAAGCTCCTATAATTCACCCCTCCACTTT. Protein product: CAWTETGGGTSSYNSPLHF.

In nucleotides, the CDR3 is TGTGCCAGCAGCCTCAGACAGGGGAAAAACTATGGCTACACCTTC. Translation: CASSLRQGKNYGYTF. The chain joins TRBV27 to TRBJ1-2, with 8 positions matching TRBD1. V was pared by 6 bases and J by 2 bases, with 8 bases of the junction left unmatched. CDR1 is MNHEY, CDR2 SMNVEV, per germline (reference sequence). The CDR3 loop spans 15 amino acids.

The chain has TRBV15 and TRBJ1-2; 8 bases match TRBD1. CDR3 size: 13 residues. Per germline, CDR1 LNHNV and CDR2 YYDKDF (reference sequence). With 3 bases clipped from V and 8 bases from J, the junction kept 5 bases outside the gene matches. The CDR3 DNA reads TGTGCCACCAGCAGCGGACAGGGATTCGGCTACACCTTC. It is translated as CATSSGQGFGYTF.

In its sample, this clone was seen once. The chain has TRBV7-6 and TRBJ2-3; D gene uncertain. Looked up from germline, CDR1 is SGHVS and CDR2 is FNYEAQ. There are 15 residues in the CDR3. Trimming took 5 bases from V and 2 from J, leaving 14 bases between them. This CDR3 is CASSHLSGVTDTQYF. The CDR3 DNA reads TGTGCCAGCAGCCACCTCAGTGGGGTCACAGATACGCAGTATTTT.

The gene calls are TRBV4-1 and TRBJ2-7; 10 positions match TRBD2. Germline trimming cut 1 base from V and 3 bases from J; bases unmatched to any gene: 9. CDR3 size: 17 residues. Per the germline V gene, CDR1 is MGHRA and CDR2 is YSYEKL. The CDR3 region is CASSQASGRLQVYEQYF. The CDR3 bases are TGCGCCAGCAGCCAAGCTAGCGGGAGATTGCAGGTCTACGAGCAGTACTTC.

CDR3 DNA sequence: TGTGCCAGCAGCTTGGAGTTACAGCTCCAAGAGACCCAGTACTTC. It codes for CASSLELQLQETQYF. V usage is TRBV5-4 and J usage is TRBJ2-5; D is undetermined. Germline loops: CDR1 SGHNT, CDR2 YYREEE (reference sequence). V was cut by 0 bases and J by 1 base, with 10 bases left in between. The CDR3 spans 15 residues.

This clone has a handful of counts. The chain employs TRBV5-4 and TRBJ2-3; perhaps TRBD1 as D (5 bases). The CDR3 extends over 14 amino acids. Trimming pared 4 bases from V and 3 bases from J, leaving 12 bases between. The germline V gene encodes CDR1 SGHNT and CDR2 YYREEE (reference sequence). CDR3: CASSTPQGTDTQYF. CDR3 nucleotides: TGTGCCAGCAGCACCCCCCAGGGAACAGATACGCAGTATTTT. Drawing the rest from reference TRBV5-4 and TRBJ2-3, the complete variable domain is ETGVTQSPTHLIKTRGQQVTLRCSSQSGHNTVSWYQQALGQGPQFIFQYYREEENGRGNFPPRFSGLQFPNYSSELNVNALELDDSALYLCASSTPQGTDTQYFGPGTRLTVL.

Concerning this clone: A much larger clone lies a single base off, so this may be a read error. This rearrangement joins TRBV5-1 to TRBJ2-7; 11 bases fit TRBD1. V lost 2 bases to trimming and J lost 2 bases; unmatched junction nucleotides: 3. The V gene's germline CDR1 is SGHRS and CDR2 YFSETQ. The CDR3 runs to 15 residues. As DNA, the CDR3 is TGCGCCAGCAGCTTATTGGGACAGGGGGCCTACGAGCAGTACTTC. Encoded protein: CASSLLGQGAYEQYF.

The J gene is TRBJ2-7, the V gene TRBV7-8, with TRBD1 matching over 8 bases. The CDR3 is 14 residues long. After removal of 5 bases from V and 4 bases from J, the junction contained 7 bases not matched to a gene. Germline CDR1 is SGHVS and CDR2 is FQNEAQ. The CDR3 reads CASSERQGSYEQYF. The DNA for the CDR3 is TGTGCCAGCAGCGAAAGACAGGGGTCGTACGAGCAGTACTTC.

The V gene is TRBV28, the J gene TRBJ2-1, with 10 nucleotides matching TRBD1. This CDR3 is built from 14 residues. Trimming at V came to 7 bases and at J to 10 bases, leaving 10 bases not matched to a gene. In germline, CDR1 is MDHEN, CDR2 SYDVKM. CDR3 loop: CASNDRGLYREQFF. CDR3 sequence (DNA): TGTGCCAGCAATGACAGGGGGCTATATCGGGAGCAGTTCTTC.

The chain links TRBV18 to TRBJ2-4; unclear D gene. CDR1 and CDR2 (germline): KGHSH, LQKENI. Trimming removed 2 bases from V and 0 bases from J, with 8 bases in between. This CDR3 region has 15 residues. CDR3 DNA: TGTGCCAGCTCACCAATCCCATTAGCCAAAAACATTCAGTACTTC. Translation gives CASSPIPLAKNIQYF.

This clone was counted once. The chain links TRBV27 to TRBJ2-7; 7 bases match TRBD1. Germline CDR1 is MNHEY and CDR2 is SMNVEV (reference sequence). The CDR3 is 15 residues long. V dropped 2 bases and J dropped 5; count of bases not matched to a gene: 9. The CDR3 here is CASSLKGALDHEQYF. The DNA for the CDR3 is TGTGCCAGCAGTTTAAAGGGGGCCCTTGATCACGAGCAGTACTTC.

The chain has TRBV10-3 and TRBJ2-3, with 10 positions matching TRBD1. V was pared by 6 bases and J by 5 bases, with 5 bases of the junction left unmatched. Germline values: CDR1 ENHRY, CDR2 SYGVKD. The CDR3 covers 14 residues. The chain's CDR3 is CAISPGQGLDTQYF. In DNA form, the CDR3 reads TGTGCCATCAGCCCGGGACAGGGGTTAGATACGCAGTATTTT.